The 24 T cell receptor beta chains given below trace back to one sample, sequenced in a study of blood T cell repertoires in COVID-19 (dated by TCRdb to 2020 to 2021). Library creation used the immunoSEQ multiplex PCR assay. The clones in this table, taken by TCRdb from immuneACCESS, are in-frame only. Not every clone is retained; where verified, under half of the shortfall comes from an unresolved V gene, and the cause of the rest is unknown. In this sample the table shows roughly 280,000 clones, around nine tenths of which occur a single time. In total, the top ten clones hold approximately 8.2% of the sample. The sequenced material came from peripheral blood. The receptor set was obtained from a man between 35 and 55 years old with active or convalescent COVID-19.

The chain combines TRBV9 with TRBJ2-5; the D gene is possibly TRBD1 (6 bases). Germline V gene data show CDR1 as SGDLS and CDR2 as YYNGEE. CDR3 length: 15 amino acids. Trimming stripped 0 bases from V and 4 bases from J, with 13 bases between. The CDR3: CASSVAWGRSETQYF. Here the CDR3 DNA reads TGTGCCAGCAGCGTAGCGTGGGGGCGGTCAGAGACCCAGTACTTC.

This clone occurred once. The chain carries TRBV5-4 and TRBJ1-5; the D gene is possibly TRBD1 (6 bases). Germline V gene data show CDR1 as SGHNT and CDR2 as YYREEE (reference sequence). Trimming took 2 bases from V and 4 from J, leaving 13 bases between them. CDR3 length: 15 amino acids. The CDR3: CASSFTGQQNQPQHF. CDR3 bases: TGTGCCAGCAGCTTTACCGGACAGCAGAATCAGCCCCAGCATTTT.

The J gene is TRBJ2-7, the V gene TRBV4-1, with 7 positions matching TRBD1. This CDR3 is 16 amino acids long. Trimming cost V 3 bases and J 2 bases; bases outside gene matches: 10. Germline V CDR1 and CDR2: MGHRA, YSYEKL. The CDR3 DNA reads TGCGCCAGCAGCCAGCCTACAGGGGTGTTGGCCTACGAGCAGTACTTC. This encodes CASSQPTGVLAYEQYF.

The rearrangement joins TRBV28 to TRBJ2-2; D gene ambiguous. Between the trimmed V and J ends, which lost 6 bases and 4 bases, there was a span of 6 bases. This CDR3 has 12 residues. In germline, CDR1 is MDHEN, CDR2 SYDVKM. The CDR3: CASRRPTGELFF. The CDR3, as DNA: TGTGCCAGCAGGCGGCCCACCGGGGAGCTGTTTTTT. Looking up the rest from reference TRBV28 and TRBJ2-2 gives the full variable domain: DVKVTQSSRYLVKRTGEKVFLECVQDMDHENMFWYRQDPGLGLRLIYFSYDVKMKEKGDIPEGYSVSREKKERFSLILESASTNQTSMYLCASRRPTGELFFGEGSRLTVL.

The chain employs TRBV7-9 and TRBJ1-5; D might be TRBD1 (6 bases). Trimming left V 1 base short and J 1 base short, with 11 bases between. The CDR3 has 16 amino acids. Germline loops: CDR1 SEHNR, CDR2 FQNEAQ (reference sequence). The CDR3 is CASSLGVGGSNQPQHF. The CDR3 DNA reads TGTGCCAGCAGCTTAGGGGTAGGGGGAAGCAATCAGCCCCAGCATTTT.

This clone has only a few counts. The DNA for the CDR3 is TGTGCCAGCAGCGCGATGAGCTCTGGAAACACCATATATTTT. It codes for CASSAMSSGNTIYF. The gene calls are TRBV9 and TRBJ1-3; D ambiguous. The germline CDR1 and CDR2 sequences are SGDLS and YYNGEE. Trimming pared 3 bases from V and 0 bases from J, leaving 7 bases between. CDR3 length: 14 residues.

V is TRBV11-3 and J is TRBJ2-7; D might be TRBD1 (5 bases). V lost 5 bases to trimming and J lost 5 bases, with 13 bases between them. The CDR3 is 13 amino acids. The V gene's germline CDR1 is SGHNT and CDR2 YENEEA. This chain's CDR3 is CASSLQGFHEQYF. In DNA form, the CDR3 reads TGTGCCAGCAGCCTCCAGGGTTTCCACGAGCAGTACTTC.

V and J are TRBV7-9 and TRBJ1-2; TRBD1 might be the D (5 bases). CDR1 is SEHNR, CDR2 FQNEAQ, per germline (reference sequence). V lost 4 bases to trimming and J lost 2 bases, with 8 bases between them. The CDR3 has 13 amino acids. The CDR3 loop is CASSSDSNYGYTF. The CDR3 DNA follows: TGTGCCAGCAGCTCCGACAGCAACTATGGCTACACCTTC.

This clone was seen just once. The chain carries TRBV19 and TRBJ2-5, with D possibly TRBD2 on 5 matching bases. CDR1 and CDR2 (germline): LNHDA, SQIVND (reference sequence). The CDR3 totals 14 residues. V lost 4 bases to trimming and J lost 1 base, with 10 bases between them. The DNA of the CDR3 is TGTGCCAGTAGTAATCCGGACTCCCAAGAGACCCAGTACTTC. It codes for CASSNPDSQETQYF.

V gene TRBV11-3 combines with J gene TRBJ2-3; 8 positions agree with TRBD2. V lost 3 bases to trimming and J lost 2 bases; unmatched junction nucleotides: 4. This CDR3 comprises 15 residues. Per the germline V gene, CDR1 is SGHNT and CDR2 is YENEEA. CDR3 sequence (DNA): TGTGCCAGCAGCTTTAGCGGGACCCCCACAGATACGCAGTATTTT. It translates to CASSFSGTPTDTQYF.

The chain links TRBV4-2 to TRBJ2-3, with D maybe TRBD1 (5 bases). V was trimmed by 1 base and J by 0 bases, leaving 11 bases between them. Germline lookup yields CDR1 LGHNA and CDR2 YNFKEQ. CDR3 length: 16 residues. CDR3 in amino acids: CASSQAQGPSTDTQYF. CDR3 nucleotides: TGTGCCAGCAGCCAAGCCCAGGGCCCCAGCACAGATACGCAGTATTTT.

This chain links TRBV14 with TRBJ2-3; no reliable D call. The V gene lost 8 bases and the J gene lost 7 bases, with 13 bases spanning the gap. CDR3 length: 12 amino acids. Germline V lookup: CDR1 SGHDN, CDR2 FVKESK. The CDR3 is CASGHAAHTQYF. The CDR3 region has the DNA TGTGCCAGCGGGCACGCTGCCCATACGCAGTATTTT. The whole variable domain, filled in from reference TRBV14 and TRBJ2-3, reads EAGVTQFPSHSVIEKGQTVTLRCDPISGHDNLYWYRRVMGKEIKFLLHFVKESKQDESGMPNNRFLAERTGGTYSTLKVQPAELEDSGVYFCASGHAAHTQYFGPGTRLTVL.

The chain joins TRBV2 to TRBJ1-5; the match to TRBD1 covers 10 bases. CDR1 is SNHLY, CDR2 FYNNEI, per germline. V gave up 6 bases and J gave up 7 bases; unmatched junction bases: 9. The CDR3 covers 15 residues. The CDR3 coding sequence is TGTGCCAGCAGCCCGACAGGGGGCGCGGGGCAGCCCCAGCATTTT. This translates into CASSPTGGAGQPQHF.

The CDR3 sequence is CAYFPGTVYNEQFF. The DNA of the CDR3 is TGTGCCTACTTCCCCGGGACAGTTTACAATGAGCAGTTCTTC. The chain links TRBV30 to TRBJ2-1, with 7 bases identical to TRBD1. The CDR3 runs 14 residues. J gave up 4 bases and V 7 bases, and 10 bases lay outside the gene matches. The germline gives CDR1 GTSNPN, CDR2 SVGIG (reference sequence).

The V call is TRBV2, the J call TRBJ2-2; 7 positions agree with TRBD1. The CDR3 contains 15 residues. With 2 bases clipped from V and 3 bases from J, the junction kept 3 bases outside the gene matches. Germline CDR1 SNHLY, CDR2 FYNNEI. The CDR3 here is CASSEMGQYTGELFF. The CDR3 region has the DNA TGTGCCAGCAGTGAAATGGGACAGTACACCGGGGAGCTGTTTTTT.

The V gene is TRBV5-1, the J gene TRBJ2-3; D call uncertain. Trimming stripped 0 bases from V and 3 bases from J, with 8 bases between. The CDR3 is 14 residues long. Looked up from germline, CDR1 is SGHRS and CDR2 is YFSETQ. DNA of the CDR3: TGCGCCAGCAGCTTGGATGTAATGACAGATACGCAGTATTTT. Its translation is CASSLDVMTDTQYF.

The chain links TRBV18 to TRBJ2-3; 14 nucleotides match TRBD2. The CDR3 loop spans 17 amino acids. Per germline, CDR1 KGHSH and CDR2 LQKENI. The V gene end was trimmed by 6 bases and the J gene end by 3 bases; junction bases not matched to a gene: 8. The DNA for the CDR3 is TGTGCCAGCTCGCCTAGGACTAGCGGGAGGAGGACAGATACGCAGTATTTT. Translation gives CASSPRTSGRRTDTQYF. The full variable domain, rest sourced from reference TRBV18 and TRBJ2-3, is NAGVMQNPRHLVRRRGQEARLRCSPMKGHSHVYWYRQLPEEGLKFMVYLQKENIIDESGMPKERFSAEFPKEGPSILRIQQVVRGDSAAYFCASSPRTSGRRTDTQYFGPGTRLTVL.

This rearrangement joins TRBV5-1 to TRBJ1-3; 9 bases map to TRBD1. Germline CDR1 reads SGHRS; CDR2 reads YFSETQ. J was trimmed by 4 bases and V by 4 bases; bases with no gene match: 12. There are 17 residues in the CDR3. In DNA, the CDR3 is TGCGCCAGCAGCCGAGATTTACAGGGGGCGCAGGGAAACACCATATATTTT. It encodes CASSRDLQGAQGNTIYF.

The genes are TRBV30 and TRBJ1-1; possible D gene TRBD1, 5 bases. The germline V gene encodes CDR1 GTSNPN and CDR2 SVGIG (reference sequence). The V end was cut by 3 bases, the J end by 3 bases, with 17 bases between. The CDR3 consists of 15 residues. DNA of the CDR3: TGTGCCTGGAGCCTTCCAGGGAGGGTGGACACTGAAGCTTTCTTT. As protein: CAWSLPGRVDTEAFF.

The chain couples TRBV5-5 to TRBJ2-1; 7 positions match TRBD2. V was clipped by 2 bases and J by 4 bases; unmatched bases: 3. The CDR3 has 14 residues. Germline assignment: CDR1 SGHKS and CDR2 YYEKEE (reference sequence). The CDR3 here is CASSFGLEYNEQFF. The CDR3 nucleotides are TGTGCCAGCAGCTTCGGACTAGAATACAATGAGCAGTTCTTC.

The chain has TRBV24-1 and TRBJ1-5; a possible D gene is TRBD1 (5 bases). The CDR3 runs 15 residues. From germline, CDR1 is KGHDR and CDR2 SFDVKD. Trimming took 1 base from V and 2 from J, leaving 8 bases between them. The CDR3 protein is CATSDLQVGNQPQHF. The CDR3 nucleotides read TGTGCCACCAGTGATTTACAGGTCGGCAATCAGCCCCAGCATTTT.

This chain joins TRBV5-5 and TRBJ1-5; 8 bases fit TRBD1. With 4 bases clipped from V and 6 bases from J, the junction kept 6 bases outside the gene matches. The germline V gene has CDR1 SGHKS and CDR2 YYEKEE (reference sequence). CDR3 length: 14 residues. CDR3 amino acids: CASSPGQDGQPQHF. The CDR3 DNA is TGTGCCAGCAGCCCGGGACAGGATGGTCAGCCCCAGCATTTT.

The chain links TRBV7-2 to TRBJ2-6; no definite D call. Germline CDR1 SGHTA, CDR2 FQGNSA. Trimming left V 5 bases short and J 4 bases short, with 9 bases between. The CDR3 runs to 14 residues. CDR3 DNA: TGTGCCAGCAGCCACGCTCGGGGGGCCAACGTCCTGACTTTC. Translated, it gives CASSHARGANVLTF.

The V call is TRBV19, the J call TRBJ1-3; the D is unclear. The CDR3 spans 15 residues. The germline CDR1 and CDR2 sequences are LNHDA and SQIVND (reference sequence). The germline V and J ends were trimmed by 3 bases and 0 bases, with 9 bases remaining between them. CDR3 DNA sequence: TGTGCCAGTAGTATCTCCCTCCCCTCTGGAAACACCATATATTTT. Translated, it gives CASSISLPSGNTIYF.